A selection of T cell receptor beta chains follows, all from one sample in a study of synovial regulatory T cells in juvenile arthritis. Measured with immunoSEQ multiplex PCR; TCRdb has only the in-frame clones, and not every one. Its table records roughly 9,900 clones. The specimen sequenced was Treg cells from blood. Receptor source: a donor aged 2 to 35 with juvenile idiopathic arthritis. Both conserved end residues are part of each CDR3. Fields, in order: J gene, V gene, CDR3 protein.

TRBJ1-1 | TRBV5-1 | CASSLQGANTEAFF
TRBJ2-7 | TRBV6-1 | CASSAGQGFLLSYEQYF
TRBJ2-7 | TRBV5-1 | CASSPIDRGRNEQYF
TRBJ2-2 | TRBV5-6 | CASSRLPGGGGELFF
TRBJ1-2 | TRBV7-6 | CASSPGGLDYGYTF
TRBJ2-1 | TRBV4-1 | CASSQGNRGSSYNEQFF
TRBJ2-3 | TRBV5-4 | CASSYSTGATDTQYF
TRBJ2-7 | TRBV30 | CAWSAKGYYPLYEQYF
TRBJ2-1 | TRBV29-1 | CSVVHLGTGKGEQFF
TRBJ1-3 | TRBV5-5 | CASSWGGSGNTIYF
TRBJ1-2 | TRBV5-1 | CASSIGDNYGYTF
TRBJ2-1 | TRBV7-9 | CASSQLAVMGDEQFF
TRBJ1-3 | TRBV7-2 | CASSFPRAGGNTIYF
TRBJ1-4 | TRBV6-1 | CASSNIWEKLFF
TRBJ2-5 | TRBV4-1 | CASSQDSPQETQYF
TRBJ2-1 | TRBV9 | CASSVRWNEQFF
TRBJ1-2 | TRBV10-3 | CAISQGPFNYGYTF
TRBJ2-7 | TRBV5-5 | CASSLLTSGSYEQYF
TRBJ2-6 | TRBV18 | CASSPLFDSRMSGANVLTF
TRBJ2-6 | TRBV11-2 | CASSPHGAGANVLTF
TRBJ1-2 | TRBV29-1 | CSGGWGNYGYTF
TRBJ2-7 | TRBV12-5 | CASGFAEREGLYEQYF
TRBJ2-3 | TRBV6-1 | CASSARSGSTDTQYF
TRBJ2-2 | TRBV4-2 | CASSQGQGAKGTGELFF
TRBJ2-3 | TRBV9 | CASSVATGGDTQYF
TRBJ1-5 | TRBV28 | CASSYPGQKDSNQPQHF
TRBJ2-7 | TRBV19 | CASSSQGRSEQYF
TRBJ2-1 | TRBV10-3 | CAISTSGRDFDEQFF
TRBJ1-1 | TRBV6-6 | CASGQDRVVAFF
TRBJ2-7 | TRBV20-1 | CSARDKEQYF
TRBJ2-2 | TRBV18 | CASSPIRGKNTGELFF